What follows is one TCR beta chain and its context. Its target is unknown. The template for each sample was 500 to 700 ng of genomic DNA, which had been extracted from bulk tumor tissue. Several biopsies per primary tumor were taken during surgery, spaced as far apart as possible. The study enrolled patients with untreated, newly diagnosed non-small cell lung cancer who underwent curative surgery. Individuals who provided samples were patients with newly diagnosed non-small cell lung cancer who were having surgery with curative intent. The data were taken from a study of immune heterogeneity within non-small cell lung tumors. Background on the study: Of all tumors, 4 turned out to be squamous cell carcinomas, ten to eleven were non-squamous carcinomas and 1 was not otherwise specified. Notes on the study in general: Identical dominant CDR3 beta clonotypes were found repeatedly across the tumor sites of a single patient, and these appeared alongside high-frequency clones that were unique to particular tumor locations.

In a multiplex PCR, 32 V and 13 J primers amplified TCR beta CDR3. In TCRdb, the multiplex PCR reads were re-called with MiXCR into one record per CDR3 protein. Of 12,000 to 15,000 distinct CDR3 sequences listed, over 25% are singletons. Germline CDR1 SGHTA, CDR2 FQGTGA. This CDR3 region has 16 residues. Trimming stripped 2 bases from V and 1 base from J, with 13 bases between. Specimen: lung tumor tissue. This sequence joins TRBV7-3 and TRBJ2-3, with D hard to call. The TCR sequence derives from a woman in her fifties or sixties with non-small cell lung cancer. The CDR3 reads CASSLGVGQGTDTQYF. DNA for the CDR3: TGTGCCAGCAGCTTAGGCGTGGGCCAGGGCACAGATACGCAGTATTTT.